Reported below is one TCR beta chain. Germline values: CDR1 SGHRS, CDR2 YFSETQ. This CDR3 spans 15 amino acids. The V and J ends lost 4 bases and 5 bases respectively, with 18 bases between them. Generated by immunoSEQ multiplex PCR, the TCRdb table keeps only in-frame clones and is missing some. The sample lists more than 55,000 clones; roughly 94% were seen once. The data are from a study of T cell changes during pregnancy in multiple sclerosis. Source: CD8+ T cells from peripheral blood mononuclear cells, taken in the third trimester of pregnancy. The chain carries TRBV5-1 and TRBJ1-1, with D possibly TRBD1 on 5 matching bases. The receptor was isolated from a female donor with multiple sclerosis, enrolled in a pregnancy study. The DNA of the CDR3 is TGCGCCAGCAGCGGGCTGCAGGGAAGTGGGACTGAAGCTTTCTTT. It encodes CASSGLQGSGTEAFF.